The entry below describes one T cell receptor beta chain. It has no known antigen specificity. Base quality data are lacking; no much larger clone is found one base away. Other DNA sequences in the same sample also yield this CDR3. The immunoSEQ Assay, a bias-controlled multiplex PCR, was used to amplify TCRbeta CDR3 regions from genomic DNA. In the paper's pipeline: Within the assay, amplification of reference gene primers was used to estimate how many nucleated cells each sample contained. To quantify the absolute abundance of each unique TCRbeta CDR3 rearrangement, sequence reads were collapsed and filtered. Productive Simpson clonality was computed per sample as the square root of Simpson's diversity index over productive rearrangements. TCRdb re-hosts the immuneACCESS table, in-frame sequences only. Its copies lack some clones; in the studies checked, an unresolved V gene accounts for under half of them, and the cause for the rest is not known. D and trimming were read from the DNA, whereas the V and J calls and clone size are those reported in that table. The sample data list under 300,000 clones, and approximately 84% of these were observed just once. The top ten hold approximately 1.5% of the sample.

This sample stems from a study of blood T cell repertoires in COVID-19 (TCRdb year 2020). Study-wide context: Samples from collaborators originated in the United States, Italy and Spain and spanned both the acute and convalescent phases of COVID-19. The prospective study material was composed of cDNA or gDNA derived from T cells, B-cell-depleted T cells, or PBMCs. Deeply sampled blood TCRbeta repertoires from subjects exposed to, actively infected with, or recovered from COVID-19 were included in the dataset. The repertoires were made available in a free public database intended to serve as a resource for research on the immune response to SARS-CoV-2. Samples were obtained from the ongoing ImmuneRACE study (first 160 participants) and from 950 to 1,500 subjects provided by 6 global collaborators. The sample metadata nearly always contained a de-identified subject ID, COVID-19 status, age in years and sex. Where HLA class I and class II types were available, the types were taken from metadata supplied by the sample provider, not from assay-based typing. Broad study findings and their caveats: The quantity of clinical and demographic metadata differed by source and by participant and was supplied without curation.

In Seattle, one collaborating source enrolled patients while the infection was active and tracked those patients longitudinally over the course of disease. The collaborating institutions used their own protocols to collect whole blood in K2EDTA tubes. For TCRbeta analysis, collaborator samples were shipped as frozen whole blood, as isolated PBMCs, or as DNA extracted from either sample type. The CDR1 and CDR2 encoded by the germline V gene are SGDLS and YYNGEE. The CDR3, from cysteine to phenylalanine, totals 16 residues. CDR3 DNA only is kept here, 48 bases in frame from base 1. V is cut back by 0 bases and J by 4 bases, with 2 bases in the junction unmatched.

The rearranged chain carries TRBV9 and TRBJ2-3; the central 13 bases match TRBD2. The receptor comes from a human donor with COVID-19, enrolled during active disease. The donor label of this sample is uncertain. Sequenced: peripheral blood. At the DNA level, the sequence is TGTGCCAGCAGCGTAGGACTAGCGGGAGGATCAGATACGCAGTATTTT. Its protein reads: CASSVGLAGGSDTQYF.